The 32 T cell receptor beta chains listed next were all sequenced from one sample in a study of T cell responses to AZD1222 COVID-19 vaccine. Sequencing used immunoSEQ multiplex PCR; TCRdb keeps in-frame clones, though not all of them. This sample carries 95,000 to 100,000 clones, about 82% of them seen once, and the ten largest clones take about 1.4%. Source: peripheral blood, taken on day 0 of AZD1222 vaccination. The receptors shown here come from an adult in good health.

V usage is TRBV5-1 and J usage is TRBJ2-3, with a possible D match to TRBD1 (6 bases). Trimming removed 8 bases from V and 2 bases from J, with 18 bases in between. The CDR3 is 15 residues long. Germline V lookup: CDR1 SGHRS, CDR2 YFSETQ. The CDR3 here is CASLRRDTYTDTQYF. DNA of the CDR3: TGCGCCAGTTTACGTCGGGACACCTACACAGATACGCAGTATTTT.

The chain combines TRBV11-1 with TRBJ2-7; the match to TRBD2 covers 9 bases. Germline trimming cut 3 bases from V and 2 bases from J; bases unmatched to any gene: 8. The length of the CDR3 is 16 residues. The germline gives CDR1 SGHAT, CDR2 FQDESV (reference sequence). In DNA form, the CDR3 reads TGTGCCAGCAGCTTGGGACGACTAGCGGACGCCTACGAGCAGTACTTC. Residues: CASSLGRLADAYEQYF.

The J gene is TRBJ2-1, the V gene TRBV29-1, with D uncertain. The germline V gene encodes CDR1 SQVTM and CDR2 ANQGSEA. The CDR3 spans 13 residues. Trimming removed 4 bases at V and 2 bases at J, with 9 bases between. The CDR3 loop is CSVVWNTYNEQFF. CDR3 coding DNA: TGCAGCGTTGTATGGAACACCTACAATGAGCAGTTCTTC.

The V call is TRBV20-1, the J call TRBJ2-1; no definite D call. CDR3 length: 15 residues. Germline lookup yields CDR1 DFQATT and CDR2 SNEGSKA (reference sequence). Trimming took off 3 bases at V and 0 bases at J, with 12 bases between the two ends. The CDR3 region is CSASFPGFSYNEQFF. The CDR3 nucleotides are TGCAGTGCTAGTTTCCCGGGCTTCTCCTACAATGAGCAGTTCTTC.

V gene TRBV19 combines with J gene TRBJ2-7; D is ambiguous. The germline gives CDR1 LNHDA, CDR2 SQIVND (reference sequence). The CDR3 covers 13 residues. V was shortened by 4 bases and J by 2 bases, with 9 bases between the two germline ends. The CDR3 loop reads CASSTIPAYEQYF. The DNA of the CDR3 is TGTGCCAGTAGTACCATTCCGGCCTACGAGCAGTACTTC.

The CDR3 protein is CASGSPGLGVNEQFF. CDR3 DNA: TGTGCTAGTGGTTCCCCGGGACTAGGAGTGAATGAGCAGTTCTTC. The rearrangement uses TRBV12-5 and TRBJ2-1; 8 bases agree with TRBD2. Germline V lookup: CDR1 LGHNT, CDR2 FRNRAP. This CDR3 is built from 15 residues. V shed 4 bases, J shed 7 bases, and the junction held 9 bases outside the gene matches.

The chain couples TRBV4-3 to TRBJ1-3, with D hard to call. V shed 2 bases and J shed 4 bases, with 12 bases lying between them. The length of the CDR3 is 15 residues. Looked up from germline, CDR1 is LGHNA and CDR2 is YSLEER. Here the CDR3 reads CASSQLPGGGNTIYF. The CDR3 DNA reads TGCGCCAGCAGCCAACTTCCAGGAGGAGGAAACACCATATATTTT.

The chain combines TRBV30 with TRBJ1-3; D is undetermined. Per germline, CDR1 GTSNPN and CDR2 SVGIG (reference sequence). CDR3 length: 11 residues. The germline V and J ends were trimmed by 2 bases and 7 bases, with 6 bases remaining between them. CDR3 nucleotide sequence: TGTGCCTGGAGTACGGAGAACACCATATATTTT. Translated: CAWSTENTIYF.

This rearrangement joins TRBV5-1 to TRBJ1-4; perhaps TRBD1 as D (6 bases). The CDR3 sequence is 14 residues long. Trimming removed 0 bases at V and 7 bases at J, with 10 bases between. The germline CDR1 and CDR2 sequences are SGHRS and YFSETQ. The CDR3 bases are TGCGCCAGCAGCTTGGCAGGGGAGCGTGAAAAACTGTTTTTT. Protein sequence: CASSLAGEREKLFF.

This clone was seen a handful of times. This chain joins TRBV10-3 and TRBJ1-4; 7 nucleotides align to TRBD1. The CDR3 is 14 amino acids. V shed 4 bases and J 5 bases; nucleotides not matched to a gene: 4. Looked up from germline, CDR1 is ENHRY and CDR2 is SYGVKD. CDR3 residues: CAISGGTVNEKLFF. In nucleotides, the CDR3 is TGTGCCATCAGTGGCGGGACAGTAAATGAAAAACTGTTTTTT.

CDR3 DNA: TGTGCCAGCAGCGTAGGTTTTGGTCAGCCCCAGCATTTT. Translating gives CASSVGFGQPQHF. The chain recombines TRBV9 with TRBJ1-5; D not resolved. This CDR3 is 13 amino acids long. The germline V gene has CDR1 SGDLS and CDR2 YYNGEE. The V end lost 0 bases, the J end lost 6 bases, and 7 bases lay between the germline ends.

This clone was counted a single time. The rearrangement uses TRBV18 and TRBJ1-1, with TRBD1 as a possible D gene (5 bases). The CDR3 sequence is 14 residues long. The germline gives CDR1 KGHSH, CDR2 LQKENI. With 1 base removed from V and 3 bases from J, the gap between germline ends came to 9 bases. Written as DNA, the CDR3 is TGTGCCAGCTCACCACTAGGGACCGACACTGAAGCTTTCTTT. Translation gives CASSPLGTDTEAFF.

The rearrangement joins TRBV30 to TRBJ1-1; D is perhaps TRBD1 (5 bases). Deletions cut 3 bases from V and 7 bases from J, with 12 bases between. The germline gives CDR1 GTSNPN, CDR2 SVGIG (reference sequence). The CDR3 is made up of 12 amino acids. The CDR3 bases are TGTGCCTGGAGCCCGGGGACCATTGAAGCTTTCTTT. This sequence encodes CAWSPGTIEAFF.

The V gene is TRBV11-2, the J gene TRBJ2-7, with D tentatively TRBD1 (6 bases). CDR3 length: 15 residues. CDR1 is SGHAT and CDR2 is FQNNGV in the germline V gene. The ends were cut back, 5 bases at V and 1 base at J, with 15 bases in the middle. The CDR3 bases are TGTGCCAGCAGCCTAACGGCAGGGACATCCTACGAGCAGTACTTC. It is translated as CASSLTAGTSYEQYF.

The chain links TRBV5-8 to TRBJ1-1; no reliable D call. With 0 bases removed from V and 3 bases from J, the gap between germline ends came to 6 bases. CDR1 SGHTS and CDR2 YDEGEE come from the germline V gene. The CDR3 is made up of 13 amino acids. Here the CDR3 DNA reads TGTGCCAGCAGCTTGGGGATGGACACTGAAGCTTTCTTT. As protein: CASSLGMDTEAFF.

The genes are TRBV18 and TRBJ2-2, with D perhaps matching TRBD2 (6 bases). The CDR3 runs to 16 residues. Germline V gene sequence: CDR1 KGHSH, CDR2 LQKENI. V shed 3 bases and J shed 1 base, with 12 bases lying between them. CDR3 protein: CASSPFSRENTGELFF. CDR3 nucleotide sequence: TGTGCCAGCTCACCCTTTTCGCGGGAGAACACCGGGGAGCTGTTTTTT.

The chain recombines TRBV7-9 with TRBJ1-5; D possibly corresponds to TRBD1 (5 bases). Trimming removed 4 bases from V and 2 bases from J, with 12 bases in between. The CDR3 consists of 15 residues. Germline V gene sequence: CDR1 SEHNR, CDR2 FQNEAQ (reference sequence). The CDR3 loop reads CASSWGVGGNQPQHF. CDR3 in DNA: TGTGCCAGCAGCTGGGGCGTTGGGGGCAATCAGCCCCAGCATTTT. Full variable domain (missing parts from reference TRBV7-9 and TRBJ1-5): DTGVSQNPRHKITKRGQNVTFRCDPISEHNRLYWYRQTLGQGPEFLTYFQNEAQLEKSRLLSDRFSAERPKGSFSTLEIQRTEQGDSAMYLCASSWGVGGNQPQHFGDGTRLSIL.

This chain uses TRBV11-2 with TRBJ2-7, with TRBD1 identical over 9 bases. The V segment lost 0 bases and the J segment 6 bases; nucleotides outside the gene matches: 12. The CDR3 sequence is 17 residues long. The V gene's germline CDR1 is SGHAT and CDR2 FQNNGV. CDR3 sequence: CASSLDRVDRGVGEQYF. CDR3 coding DNA: TGTGCCAGCAGCTTAGATCGTGTGGACAGGGGAGTGGGCGAGCAGTACTTC.

This chain connects TRBV5-1 to TRBJ2-7; 9 bases fit TRBD1. The CDR3 has 17 residues. Germline V gene lookup returns CDR1 SGHRS and CDR2 YFSETQ. After removal of 4 bases from V and 0 bases from J, the junction contained 11 bases not matched to a gene. CDR3 region: CASSKPRTGETSYEQYF. In DNA form, the CDR3 reads TGCGCCAGCAGCAAACCCCGGACAGGGGAAACCTCCTACGAGCAGTACTTC.

This chain links TRBV6-5 with TRBJ1-1; 10 bases are shared with TRBD1. Unmatched junction bases numbered 8, after V lost 5 bases and J lost 8 bases. The CDR3 is 14 amino acids. Germline V gene data show CDR1 as MNHEY and CDR2 as SVGAGI. The DNA of the CDR3 is TGTGCCAGCAGTCCCGGGACAGGGGAGAGAGAAGCTTTCTTT. It codes for CASSPGTGEREAFF.

The chain joins TRBV6-5 to TRBJ2-7; 9 bases fit TRBD2. This CDR3 is built from 15 residues. V was clipped by 0 bases and J by 0 bases; unmatched bases: 0. CDR1 is MNHEY and CDR2 is SVGAGI in the germline V gene. Here the CDR3 reads CASSYSSGSSYEQYF. CDR3 sequence (DNA): TGTGCCAGCAGTTACTCTAGCGGGAGCTCCTACGAGCAGTACTTC.

The J gene is TRBJ2-4, the V gene TRBV30; unclear D gene. CDR3 length equals 14 residues. CDR1 is GTSNPN and CDR2 is SVGIG in the germline V gene (reference sequence). Trimming left V 3 bases short and J 0 bases short, with 9 bases between. DNA for the CDR3: TGTGCCTGGAGCCCTGGGCAAGCCAAAAACATTCAGTACTTC. This codes for CAWSPGQAKNIQYF.

The V call is TRBV3-1 (or the pseudogene TRBV3-2), the J call TRBJ2-5; weak D call: TRBD2 (7 bases). This CDR3 region has 17 residues. The germline V and J ends were trimmed by 4 bases and 5 bases, with 23 bases remaining between them. Looked up from germline, CDR1 is LGHDT and CDR2 is YNNKEL (reference sequence). The CDR3 bases are TGTGCCAGCAGCCCAACTGCCCGCGCGGAGGGGGGGGAGACCCAGTACTTC. Translation: CASSPTARAEGGETQYF.

The rearrangement joins TRBV28 to TRBJ2-1; 11 bases agree with TRBD1. The CDR3 runs 18 residues. The germline V gene encodes CDR1 MDHEN and CDR2 SYDVKM. V gave up 7 bases and J gave up 0 bases; unmatched junction bases: 11. The chain's CDR3 is CASTPPGQGAVSYNEQFF. The CDR3, as DNA: TGTGCCAGCACCCCCCCCGGACAGGGGGCAGTCTCCTACAATGAGCAGTTCTTC.

The chain has TRBV2 and TRBJ2-7; D remains unclear. From germline, CDR1 is SNHLY and CDR2 FYNNEI. The V gene lost 2 bases and the J gene lost 3 bases, with 5 bases spanning the gap. There are 12 residues in the CDR3. The CDR3 is CASSETRYEQYF. The CDR3 DNA sequence: TGTGCCAGCAGTGAAACACGCTACGAGCAGTACTTC.

V is TRBV29-1 and J is TRBJ2-3; the D is unclear. The germline V gene encodes CDR1 SQVTM and CDR2 ANQGSEA. The CDR3 runs 14 residues. V lost 2 bases, J lost 0 bases, and 9 bases lay in between. The CDR3, as DNA: TGCAGCGTTGAACCCAGATCTAGCACAGATACGCAGTATTTT. Its protein product is CSVEPRSSTDTQYF.

Details on this clone: Different DNA sequences within this sample yield the same CDR3. The chain uses TRBV5-1 and TRBJ1-1; TRBD1 matches 7 bases. CDR1 and CDR2 (germline): SGHRS, YFSETQ. Trimming removed 0 bases from V and 0 bases from J; junction bases left unmatched: 2. There are 15 residues in the CDR3. The CDR3 protein is CASSLGTGVNTEAFF. As DNA, the CDR3 is TGCGCCAGCAGCTTGGGTACAGGGGTGAACACTGAAGCTTTCTTT.

The rearrangement links TRBV11-2 to TRBJ2-3; 7 bases fit TRBD2. Germline assignment: CDR1 SGHAT and CDR2 FQNNGV. After removal of 1 base from V and 2 bases from J, the junction contained 3 bases not matched to a gene. This CDR3 region has 15 residues. DNA for the CDR3: TGTGCCAGCAGCTTAGGGGGGGGAAACACAGATACGCAGTATTTT. It encodes CASSLGGGNTDTQYF.

The chain recombines TRBV18 with TRBJ1-1; 7 nucleotides line up with TRBD1. The CDR3 covers 13 residues. V shed 9 bases, J shed 1 base, and the junction held 5 bases outside the gene matches. Germline V gene sequence: CDR1 KGHSH, CDR2 LQKENI. CDR3 sequence reads: CASTGQSNTEAFF. DNA of the CDR3: TGTGCCAGTACGGGACAGTCGAACACTGAAGCTTTCTTT.

This rearrangement joins TRBV5-5 to TRBJ2-7; D ambiguous. CDR3 length: 12 residues. V was clipped by 5 bases and J by 4 bases, with 10 bases between them. CDR1 is SGHKS, CDR2 YYEKEE, per germline (reference sequence). In DNA, the CDR3 is TGTGCCAGCAGTCCGGTCGGATACGAGCAGTACTTC. It translates to CASSPVGYEQYF.

The chain combines TRBV28 with TRBJ2-7; D may correspond to TRBD1 or TRBD2 (5 bases each). The germline V gene encodes CDR1 MDHEN and CDR2 SYDVKM. This CDR3 spans 14 amino acids. The V and J ends lost 6 bases and 0 bases respectively, with 12 bases between them. The CDR3 is CASRPPGASYEQYF. DNA for the CDR3: TGTGCCAGCAGACCCCCCGGGGCCTCCTACGAGCAGTACTTC.

The V and J genes are TRBV7-2 and TRBJ1-2; no reliable D call. Germline assignment: CDR1 SGHTA and CDR2 FQGNSA. This CDR3 is 14 amino acids long. The germline V and J ends were trimmed by 1 base and 2 bases, with 8 bases remaining between them. The CDR3 region is CASSLESGNYGYTF. The CDR3 nucleotides are TGTGCCAGCAGCTTAGAGTCTGGGAACTATGGCTACACCTTC.